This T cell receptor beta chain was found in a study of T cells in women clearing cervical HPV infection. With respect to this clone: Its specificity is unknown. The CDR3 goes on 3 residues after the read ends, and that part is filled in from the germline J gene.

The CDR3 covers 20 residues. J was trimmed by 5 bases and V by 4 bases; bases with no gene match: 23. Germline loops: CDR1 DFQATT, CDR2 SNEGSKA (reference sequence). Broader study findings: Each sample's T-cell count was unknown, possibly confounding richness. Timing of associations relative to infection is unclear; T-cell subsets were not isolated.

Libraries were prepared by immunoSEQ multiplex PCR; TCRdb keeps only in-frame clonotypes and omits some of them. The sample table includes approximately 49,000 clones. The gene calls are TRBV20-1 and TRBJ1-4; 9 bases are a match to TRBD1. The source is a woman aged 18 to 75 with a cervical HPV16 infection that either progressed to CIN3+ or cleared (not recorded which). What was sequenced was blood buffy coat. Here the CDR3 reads CSAMFALGQGIPGKNEKLFF. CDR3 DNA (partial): TGCAGTGCTATGTTTGCATTGGGACAGGGAATCCCTGGGAAAAATGAAAAA.